This section outlines one TCR beta chain sequence together with its context. Its matching antigen is unknown. When ophthalmopathy did not progress within 18 months, Graves' hyperthyroidism was considered stable. This specimen comes from a study of T cells in Graves' hyperthyroidism and ophthalmopathy. Findings and caveats of the study: It was a median about 6.5 months before onset that the model predicted ophthalmopathy. The majority of expanded thyroid clonotypes above 0.001 also appeared in blood.

Germline trimming cut 11 bases from V and 4 bases from J; bases unmatched to any gene: 10. The CDR3 is made up of 14 amino acids. From germline, CDR1 is SNHLY and CDR2 FYNNEI. Template material for amplifying TCR beta CDR3 regions consisted of RNA transcripts. HTBI primers were the set used in a first-round RT-PCR of the TCR CDR3. TCRdb called the multiplex PCR reads again in MiXCR, with one record for every CDR3 protein. This table has 400,000 to 550,000 distinct CDR3 sequences, approximately 15% appearing once. The sequence was obtained from a woman aged 18 to 35 with Graves' hyperthyroidism. The sample consisted of blood. The chain recombines TRBV2 with TRBJ2-3; 9 positions match TRBD2. The CDR3 bases are TGTGCCTCCCGGCGGGGACTAGCCGCAGATACGCAGTATTTT. Translating it yields CASRRGLAADTQYF.